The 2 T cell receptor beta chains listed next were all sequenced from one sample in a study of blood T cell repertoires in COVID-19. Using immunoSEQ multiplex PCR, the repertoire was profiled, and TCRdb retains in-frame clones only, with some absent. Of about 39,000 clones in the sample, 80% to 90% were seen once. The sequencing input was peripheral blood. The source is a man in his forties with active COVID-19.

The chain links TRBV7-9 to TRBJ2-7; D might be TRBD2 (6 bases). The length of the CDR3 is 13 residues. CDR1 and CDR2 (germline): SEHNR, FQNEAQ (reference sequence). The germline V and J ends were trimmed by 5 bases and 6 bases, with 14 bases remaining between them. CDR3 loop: CASSPPGVSEQYF. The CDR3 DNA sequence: TGTGCCAGCAGCCCCCCGGGAGTGTCCGAGCAGTACTTC.

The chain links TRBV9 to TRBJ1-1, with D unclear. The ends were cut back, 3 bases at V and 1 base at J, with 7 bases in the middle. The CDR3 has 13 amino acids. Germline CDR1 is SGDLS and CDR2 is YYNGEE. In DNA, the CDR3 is TGTGCCAGCAGCGGCGGAGCGAACACTGAAGCTTTCTTT. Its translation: CASSGGANTEAFF. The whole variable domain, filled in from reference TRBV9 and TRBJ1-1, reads DSGVTQTPKHLITATGQRVTLRCSPRSGDLSVYWYQQSLDQGLQFLIQYYNGEERAKGNILERFSAQQFPDLHSELNLSSLELGDSALYFCASSGGANTEAFFGQGTRLTVV.